The sequence of this T cell receptor beta chain was determined in a study of PD-L1 blockade in urothelial cancer. Germline-derived CDR1 and CDR2 are SGHNT and YENEEA. The CDR3 has 16 amino acids. The trim removed 0 bases at V and 5 bases at J, leaving 8 bases unmatched. TCRdb's copy holds only in-frame clones and misses some; the assay was immunoSEQ multiplex PCR. The sample yields tens of thousands of clones, around 89% seen once. This clonotype was sampled from a man aged 55 to 70 with urothelial cancer. J is TRBJ2-3 and V is TRBV11-3, with 7 bases matching TRBD1. The sample in question was PBMCs, obtained around atezolizumab (anti-PD-L1) treatment. CDR3 region: CASSLDTGTVGDTQYF. As DNA, the CDR3 is TGTGCCAGCAGCTTAGATACCGGGACAGTAGGAGATACGCAGTATTTT.